The TCR beta chain under discussion was sequenced for a study of blood T cells in healthy people across ages. This CDR3 has 15 residues. Trimming took 7 bases from V and 3 from J; bases not matched to a gene: 5. Germline CDR1 reads MDHEN; CDR2 reads SYDVKM. Through a sample-barcoded 5' primer and a J-beta primer mix, a second PCR was run for roughly 7 to 11 cycles. MiXCR, applied by TCRdb to the 5' RACE reads, yields one record per CDR3 protein. Of about 930,000 distinct CDR3 sequences listed, about 28% are singletons. In each sample, at least 6.5 million PBMCs were isolated. As to this clonotype: Antigen specificity is unknown. This could be a read error, since a much larger clone is one nucleotide away.

Findings of the study overall: Underestimates were what the diversity estimates from one million T cells were considered to be.

In addition, the sample was reused for a study of T cells of mothers and their children. This second study notes: In this cohort, donors were a few healthy Caucasian mothers plus their six children. Compared with unrelated pairs, related mother-child pairs had slightly higher, non-significant overlap.

The sample was blood. This TCR derives from a woman in her thirties or forties in good health. The genes are TRBV28 and TRBJ2-1, with 11 positions matching TRBD1. The CDR3 here is CASTGTGGGYNEQFF. The CDR3 coding sequence is TGTGCCAGCACCGGGACAGGGGGAGGCTACAATGAGCAGTTCTTC. Based on the CDR3 plus reference TRBV28 and TRBJ2-1, the full variable domain is DVKVTQSSRYLVKRTGEKVFLECVQDMDHENMFWYRQDPGLGLRLIYFSYDVKMKEKGDIPEGYSVSREKKERFSLILESASTNQTSMYLCASTGTGGGYNEQFFGPGTRLTVL.